This TCR beta chain was captured in a study of T cell repertoires in cytomegalovirus infection. Background on the study: Selection of CMV epitopes for the study included recently identified HLA-C-restricted and well-studied HLA-B-restricted ones. Indicated by public TCR beta signatures were CMV infection and matching HLA type.

This clonotype was seen many times. Its antigen is undetermined. Study-wide points: CMV-specific TCR beta clonotypes restricted by HLA-C were the ones dominating the ex vivo response. Using cumulative public TCR beta family frequency, the authors identified those who carried CMV together with the relevant HLA.

Germline CDR1 LGHNA, CDR2 YSLEER. The CDR3 totals 15 residues. V lost 3 bases, J lost 5 bases, and 9 bases stayed unmatched. TCRdb reprocessed the reads with MiXCR, giving one entry per CDR3 protein. The sample consists of some 940,000 distinct CDR3 sequences, 31% of them appearing once. Sequencing was performed on cultured CD8+ T cells from PBMCs, taken from culture after CMV antigen stimulation. The source is a human donor in good health (CMV status not recorded). Some clones in this sample may be carry-over from other donors' samples. The J gene is TRBJ1-2, the V gene TRBV4-3; 7 positions agree with TRBD1. As DNA, the CDR3 is TGCGCCAGCAGCCAGACCAGACAGGGAGGTTATGGCTACACCTTC. Translating gives CASSQTRQGGYGYTF.